This passage covers 3 T cell receptor beta chains from one sample sequenced in a study of T cells after yellow fever vaccination. In TCRdb, the 5' RACE reads were re-called with MiXCR into one record per CDR3 protein. The repertoire holds 80,000 to 100,000 distinct CDR3 sequences, with roughly 9% as singletons. Sequences were derived from CD8+ T cells not binding an NS4B(214-222) dextramer, sorted from PBMCs, sampled around 15 days after the first yellow fever vaccination. The receptors shown here come from a man aged 18 to 29 who received the YFV17D yellow fever vaccine.

This clonotype was found a few times. V usage is TRBV9 and J usage is TRBJ2-7; D unclear. Trimming stripped 0 bases from V and 0 bases from J, with 7 bases between. The CDR3 runs to 14 residues. Germline CDR1 SGDLS, CDR2 YYNGEE. The CDR3 loop is CASSVGGSSYEQYF. Written as DNA, the CDR3 is TGTGCCAGCAGCGTAGGCGGCAGCTCCTACGAGCAGTACTTC.

This clonotype has at least ten counts. The V call is TRBV3-1, the J call TRBJ2-1; tentatively, D is TRBD1 (5 bases). Germline CDR1 LGHDT, CDR2 YNNKEL (reference sequence). The CDR3 loop spans 15 amino acids. Trimming shortened V by 1 base and J by 1 base, and 8 bases separated the two germline ends. Here the CDR3 reads CASSQVQVSYNEQFF. Here the CDR3 DNA reads TGTGCCAGCAGCCAAGTACAGGTGTCCTACAATGAGCAGTTCTTC.

The J gene is TRBJ2-1, the V gene TRBV5-6; a weak D match, TRBD1 (5 bases). This CDR3 region has 13 residues. Trimming removed 4 bases from V and 7 bases from J, with 12 bases in between. Germline V lookup: CDR1 SGHDT, CDR2 YYEEEE. The CDR3 DNA reads as TGTGCCAGCAGCACATCGACAGCGAATGAGCAGTTCTTC. Its protein is CASSTSTANEQFF. Using reference TRBV5-6 and TRBJ2-1 for the parts outside the CDR3, the full variable domain is DAGVTQSPTHLIKTRGQQVTLRCSPKSGHDTVSWYQQALGQGPQFIFQYYEEEERQRGNFPDRFSGHQFPNYSSELNVNALLLGDSALYLCASSTSTANEQFFGPGTRLTVL.